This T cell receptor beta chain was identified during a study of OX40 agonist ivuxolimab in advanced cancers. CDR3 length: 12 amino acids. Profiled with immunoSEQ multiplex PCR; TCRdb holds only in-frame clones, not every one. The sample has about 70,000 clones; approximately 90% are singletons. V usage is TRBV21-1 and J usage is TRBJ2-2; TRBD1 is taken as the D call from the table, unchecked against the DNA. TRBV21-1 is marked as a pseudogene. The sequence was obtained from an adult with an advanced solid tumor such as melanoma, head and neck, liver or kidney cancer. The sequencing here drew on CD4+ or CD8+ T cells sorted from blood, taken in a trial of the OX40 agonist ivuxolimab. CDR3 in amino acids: CASPPRGGELFF. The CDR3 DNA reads TGTGCCAGCCCCCCAAGGGGCGGGGAGCTGTTTTTT.